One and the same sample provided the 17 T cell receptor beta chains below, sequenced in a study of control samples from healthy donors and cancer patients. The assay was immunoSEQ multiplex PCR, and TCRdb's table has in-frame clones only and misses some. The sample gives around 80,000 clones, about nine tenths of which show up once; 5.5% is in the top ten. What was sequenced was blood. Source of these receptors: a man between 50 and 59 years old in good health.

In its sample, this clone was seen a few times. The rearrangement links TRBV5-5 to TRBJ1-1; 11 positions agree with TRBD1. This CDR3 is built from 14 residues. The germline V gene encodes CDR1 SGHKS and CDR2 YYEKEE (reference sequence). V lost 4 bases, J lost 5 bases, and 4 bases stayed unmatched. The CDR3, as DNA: TGTGCCAGCAGCCCTGGGACAGGGGGTACTGAAGCTTTCTTT. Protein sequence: CASSPGTGGTEAFF.

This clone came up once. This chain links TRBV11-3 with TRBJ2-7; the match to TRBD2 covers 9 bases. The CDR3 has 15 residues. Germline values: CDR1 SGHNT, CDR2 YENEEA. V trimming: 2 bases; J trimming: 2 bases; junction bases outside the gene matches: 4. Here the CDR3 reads CASSLMSGGTYEQYF. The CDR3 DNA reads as TGTGCCAGCAGCTTAATGAGCGGGGGGACCTACGAGCAGTACTTC.

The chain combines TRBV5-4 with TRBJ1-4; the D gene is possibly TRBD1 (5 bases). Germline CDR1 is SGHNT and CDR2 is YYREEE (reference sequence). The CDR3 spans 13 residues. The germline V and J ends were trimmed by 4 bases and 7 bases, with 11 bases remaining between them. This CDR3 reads CASSPHQGEKLFF. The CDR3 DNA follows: TGTGCCAGCAGCCCCCACCAGGGTGAAAAACTGTTTTTT.

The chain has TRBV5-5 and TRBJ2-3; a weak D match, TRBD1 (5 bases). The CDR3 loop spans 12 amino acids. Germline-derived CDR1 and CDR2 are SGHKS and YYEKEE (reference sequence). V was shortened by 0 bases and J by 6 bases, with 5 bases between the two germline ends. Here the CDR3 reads CASSLEGDTQYF. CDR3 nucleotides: TGTGCCAGCAGCTTGGAGGGGGATACGCAGTATTTT.

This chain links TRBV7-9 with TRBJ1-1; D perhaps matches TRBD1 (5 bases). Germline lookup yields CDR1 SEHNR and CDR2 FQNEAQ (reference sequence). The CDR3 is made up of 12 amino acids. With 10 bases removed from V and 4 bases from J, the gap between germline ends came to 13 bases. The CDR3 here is CATDGGTTEAFF. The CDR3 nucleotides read TGTGCCACAGATGGGGGGACCACTGAAGCTTTCTTT.

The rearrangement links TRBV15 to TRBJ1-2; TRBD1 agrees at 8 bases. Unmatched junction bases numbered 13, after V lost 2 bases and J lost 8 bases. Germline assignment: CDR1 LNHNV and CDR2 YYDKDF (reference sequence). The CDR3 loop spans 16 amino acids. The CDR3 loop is CATSRSPPQGARGYTF. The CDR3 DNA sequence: TGTGCCACCAGCAGATCTCCTCCGCAGGGGGCGAGGGGCTACACCTTC.

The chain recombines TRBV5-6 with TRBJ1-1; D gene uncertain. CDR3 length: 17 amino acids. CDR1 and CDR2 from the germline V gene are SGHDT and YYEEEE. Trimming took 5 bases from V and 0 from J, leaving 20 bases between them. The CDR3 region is CASSLWPIGVMNTEAFF. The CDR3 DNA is TGTGCCAGCAGTCTTTGGCCAATCGGGGTCATGAACACTGAAGCTTTCTTT.

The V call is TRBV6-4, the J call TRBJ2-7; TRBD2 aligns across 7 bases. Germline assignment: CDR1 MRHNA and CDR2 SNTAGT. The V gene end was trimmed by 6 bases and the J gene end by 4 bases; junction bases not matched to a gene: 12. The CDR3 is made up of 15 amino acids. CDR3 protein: CASSLRASGGYEQYF. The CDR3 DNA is TGTGCCAGCAGCCTACGGGCTAGCGGTGGATACGAGCAGTACTTC.

The CDR3 region is CAISESGTGYSNQPQHF. The CDR3 DNA is TGTGCCATCAGTGAGTCGGGTACAGGCTATAGCAATCAGCCCCAGCATTTT. V is TRBV10-3 and J is TRBJ1-5; the D gene is possibly TRBD1 (5 bases). The CDR3 length is 17 residues. The germline V gene has CDR1 ENHRY and CDR2 SYGVKD. The V and J ends lost 0 bases and 0 bases respectively, with 12 bases between them.

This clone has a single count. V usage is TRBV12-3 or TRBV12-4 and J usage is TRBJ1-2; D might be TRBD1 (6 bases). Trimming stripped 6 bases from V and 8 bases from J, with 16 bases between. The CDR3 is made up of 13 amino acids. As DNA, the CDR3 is TGTGCCAGCAGCCCCTCTTACAGGGAAGGCTACACCTTC. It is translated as CASSPSYREGYTF.

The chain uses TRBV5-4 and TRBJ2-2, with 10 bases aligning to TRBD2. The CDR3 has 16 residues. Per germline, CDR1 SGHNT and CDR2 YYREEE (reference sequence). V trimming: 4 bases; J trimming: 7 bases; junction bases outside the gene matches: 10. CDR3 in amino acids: CASSPQSGGANGELFF. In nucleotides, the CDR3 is TGTGCCAGCAGCCCCCAAAGCGGGGGGGCGAACGGGGAGCTGTTTTTT.

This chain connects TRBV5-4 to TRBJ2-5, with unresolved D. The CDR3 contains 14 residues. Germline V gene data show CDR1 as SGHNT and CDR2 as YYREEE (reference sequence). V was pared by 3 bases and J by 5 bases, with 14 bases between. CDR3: CASSSDLARETQYF. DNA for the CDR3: TGTGCCAGCAGCTCAGACCTGGCACGGGAGACCCAGTACTTC.

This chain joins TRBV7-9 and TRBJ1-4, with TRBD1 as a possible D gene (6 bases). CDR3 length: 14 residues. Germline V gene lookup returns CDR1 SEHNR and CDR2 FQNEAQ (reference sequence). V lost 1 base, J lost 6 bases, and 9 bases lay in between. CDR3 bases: TGTGCCAGCAGCTTAGGGACAGCGGATGAAAAACTGTTTTTT. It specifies CASSLGTADEKLFF.

CDR3 nucleotide sequence: TGTGCAACCCGGGCAGGTTCTAGCACAGATACGCAGTATTTT. Its translation: CATRAGSSTDTQYF. This chain joins TRBV6-5 and TRBJ2-3; D is unresolved. The CDR3 spans 14 residues. CDR1 is MNHEY and CDR2 is SVGAGI in the germline V gene.

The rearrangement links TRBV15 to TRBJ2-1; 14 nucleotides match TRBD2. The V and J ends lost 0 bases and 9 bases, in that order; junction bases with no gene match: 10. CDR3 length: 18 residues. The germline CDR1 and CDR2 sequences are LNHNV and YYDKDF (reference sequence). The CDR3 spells CATSRDRPGLAGGSEQFF. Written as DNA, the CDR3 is TGTGCCACCAGCAGAGATAGGCCAGGACTAGCGGGGGGTAGTGAGCAGTTCTTC.

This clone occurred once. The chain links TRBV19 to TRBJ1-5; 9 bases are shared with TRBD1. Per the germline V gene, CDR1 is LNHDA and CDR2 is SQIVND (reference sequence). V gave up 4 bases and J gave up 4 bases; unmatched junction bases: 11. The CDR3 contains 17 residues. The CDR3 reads CASSRGPGTGFNQPQHF. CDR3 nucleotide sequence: TGTGCCAGTAGTAGGGGCCCCGGGACAGGGTTTAATCAGCCCCAGCATTTT.

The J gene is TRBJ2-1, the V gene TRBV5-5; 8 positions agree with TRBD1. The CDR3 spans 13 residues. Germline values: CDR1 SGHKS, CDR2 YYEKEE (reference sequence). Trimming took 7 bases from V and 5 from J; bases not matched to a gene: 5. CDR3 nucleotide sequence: TGTGCCAGCCACCGGACAGGGAACAATGAGCAGTTCTTC. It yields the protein CASHRTGNNEQFF. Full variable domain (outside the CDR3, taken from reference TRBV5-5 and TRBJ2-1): DAGVTQSPTHLIKTRGQQVTLRCSPISGHKSVSWYQQVLGQGPQFIFQYYEKEERGRGNFPDRFSARQFPNYSSELNVNALLLGDSALYLCASHRTGNNEQFFGPGTRLTVL.